This TCR beta chain is drawn from a study of T cells of healthy individuals listed by TCRdb under 2018. The CDR3 runs 12 residues from the cysteine to the phenylalanine. Only the CDR3 portion is preserved as DNA: 36 bases, with reading frame beginning at the first base. V loses 7 bases, J loses 6 bases, and the germline ends lie 10 bases apart. CDR1 and CDR2 are read off the germline V gene (reference sequence) as LNHDA and SQIVND. This clonotype was counted between two and nine times. It lacks a known antigen. Per-base quality was not reported, and no clone a single base away is much larger than it. Libraries were built with 5' RACE. TCRdb lists the instrument as Illumina MiSeq. In TCRdb, the public reads were trimmed at Q25 with fastp and aligned with MiXCR, with productive beta chains retained. Rows with a matching CDR3 protein are joined into one entry that keeps the most common DNA and genes. For this sample there are over 95,000 distinct CDR3 sequences; 15% to 20% appear just once. The ten largest clonotypes hold about 6% of the sample.

This clonotype originated in a human donor in good health. Recombination joined TRBV19 with TRBJ2-1; a confident D gene designation cannot be given. The encoded CDR3 is CASMNRLNEQFF. The nucleotide sequence reads as follows: TGTGCCAGTATGAACCGTCTCAATGAGCAGTTCTTC.